Shown below are 21 T cell receptor beta chains from a single sample sequenced in a study of beta chain features in type 1 diabetes. Since all of the isolated RNA was reverse transcribed, expressed TCRB transcripts were what got sequenced. The repertoire was sequenced with immunoSEQ multiplex PCR; TCRdb's copy has only in-frame clones and lacks some. The table has hundreds of thousands of clones, around 12% seen once. Sequencing was performed on naive CD4+ T cells from blood. These receptors all come from a man younger than 30 in good health.

In this sample, this clone turned up a few times. This chain joins TRBV7-2 and TRBJ2-3; TRBD2 agrees at 14 bases. The CDR3 is 18 amino acids. Germline trimming cut 5 bases from V and 0 bases from J; bases unmatched to any gene: 7. From germline, CDR1 is SGHTA and CDR2 FQGNSA. This chain's CDR3 is CASSPYGTSGGSTDTQYF. CDR3 DNA: TGTGCCAGCAGCCCCTACGGGACTAGCGGGGGTAGCACAGATACGCAGTATTTT. Filled out from reference TRBV7-2 and TRBJ2-3, the complete variable domain reads GAGVSQSPSNKVTEKGKDVELRCDPISGHTALYWYRQSLGQGLEFLIYFQGNSAPDKSGLPSDRFSAERTGGSVSTLTIQRTQQEDSAVYLCASSPYGTSGGSTDTQYFGPGTRLTVL.

This clone came up a few times. The chain couples TRBV15 to TRBJ2-1; D possibly corresponds to TRBD1 (6 bases). V shed 3 bases and J shed 7 bases, with 10 bases lying between them. Germline loops: CDR1 LNHNV, CDR2 YYDKDF (reference sequence). The CDR3 is made up of 13 amino acids. In nucleotides, the CDR3 is TGTGCCACCAGCAGGATCAGGGGAAATGAGCAGTTCTTC. This gives the protein CATSRIRGNEQFF.

The chain recombines TRBV29-1 with TRBJ2-7, with D perhaps matching TRBD1 (6 bases). Trimming removed 4 bases at V and 6 bases at J, with 16 bases between. Germline lookup yields CDR1 SQVTM and CDR2 ANQGSEA. This CDR3 is built from 13 residues. Here the CDR3 reads CSVGTARAAEQYF. The CDR3 nucleotides read TGCAGCGTTGGGACAGCTAGAGCTGCCGAGCAGTACTTC.

This sequence joins TRBV10-3 and TRBJ2-3, with a weak D call TRBD2 (7 bases). Germline V gene data show CDR1 as ENHRY and CDR2 as SYGVKD. Trimming took 7 bases from V and 2 from J, leaving 13 bases between them. The CDR3 contains 14 residues. CDR3 sequence reads: CAITTGRDTDTQYF. The CDR3 bases are TGTGCCATCACAACAGGGAGGGACACAGATACGCAGTATTTT.

The V call is TRBV19, the J call TRBJ1-1; 7 bases line up with TRBD1. J was trimmed by 1 base and V by 4 bases; bases with no gene match: 9. Germline loops: CDR1 LNHDA, CDR2 SQIVND (reference sequence). The CDR3 runs to 16 residues. CDR3 nucleotide sequence: TGTGCCAGTAGTACACGACAGGGTCACGGGAACACTGAAGCTTTCTTT. Translation gives CASSTRQGHGNTEAFF.

J is TRBJ2-7 and V is TRBV9, with 10 bases that match TRBD1. Losses at the gene ends were 4 bases for V and 8 bases for J; bases not matched to a gene: 6. The germline V gene has CDR1 SGDLS and CDR2 YYNGEE. The CDR3 consists of 13 residues. The CDR3 here is CASSPQTGGQQYF. The CDR3 region has the DNA TGTGCCAGCAGCCCGCAGACAGGGGGCCAGCAGTACTTC.

The rearrangement joins TRBV29-1 to TRBJ2-7; 8 nucleotides line up with TRBD1. The V gene end was trimmed by 4 bases and the J gene end by 13 bases; junction bases not matched to a gene: 9. The CDR3 length is 11 residues. Germline assignment: CDR1 SQVTM and CDR2 ANQGSEA. The CDR3 spells CSVVSTTGVYF. The CDR3 nucleotides read TGCAGCGTTGTATCTACGACAGGGGTTTACTTC.

This chain joins TRBV28 and TRBJ1-6; D gene unclear. The germline V gene encodes CDR1 MDHEN and CDR2 SYDVKM. V was clipped by 3 bases and J by 11 bases, with 14 bases between them. This CDR3 is built from 14 residues. The CDR3 nucleotides are TGTGCCAGCAGTTTGGTCCGGGTCGGGGCACCCCTCCACTTT. It yields the protein CASSLVRVGAPLHF.

This clone was seen only a few times. The CDR3 DNA reads as TGTGCCTGGAGCCTAAGACAGTCCCAAGGACGAACTTTCTTT. Its translation is CAWSLRQSQGRTFF. This chain connects TRBV30 to TRBJ1-1; D perhaps matches TRBD1 (5 bases). V was cut by 3 bases and J by 12 bases, with 23 bases left in between. The CDR3 spans 14 residues. CDR1 is GTSNPN, CDR2 SVGIG, per germline (reference sequence).

This rearrangement joins TRBV7-2 to TRBJ2-1, with D perhaps TRBD1 (5 bases). Looked up from germline, CDR1 is SGHTA and CDR2 is FQGNSA. The CDR3 consists of 14 residues. The V end was cut by 1 base, the J end by 6 bases, with 10 bases between. The CDR3 DNA reads TGTGCCAGCAGCTTAGGGGGCAATTTCAATGAGCAGTTCTTC. This encodes CASSLGGNFNEQFF.

In its sample, this clone was seen a few times. V and J are TRBV4-3 and TRBJ2-1; 9 positions agree with TRBD2. Trimming at V came to 4 bases and at J to 0 bases, leaving 4 bases not matched to a gene. This CDR3 has 16 amino acids. Germline lookup yields CDR1 LGHNA and CDR2 YSLEER. The CDR3 nucleotides read TGCGCCAGCAGCCGTAGCGGGGGAAGCTCCTACAATGAGCAGTTCTTC. Translation gives CASSRSGGSSYNEQFF.

This clone showed up just a few times. The chain recombines TRBV5-1 with TRBJ2-7; maybe TRBD2 (5 bases). Between the trimmed V and J ends, which lost 1 base and 7 bases, there was a span of 6 bases. Germline V gives CDR1 SGHRS, CDR2 YFSETQ. The CDR3 runs to 11 residues. CDR3 in amino acids: CASSLPGEQYF. The CDR3 DNA is TGCGCCAGCAGCTTGCCGGGGGAGCAGTACTTC. Variable domain in full (rest from reference TRBV5-1 and TRBJ2-7): KAGVTQTPRYLIKTRGQQVTLSCSPISGHRSVSWYQQTPGQGLQFLFEYFSETQRNKGNFPGRFSGRQFSNSRSEMNVSTLELGDSALYLCASSLPGEQYFGPGTRLTVT.

The DNA of the CDR3 is TGTGCCAGCAGCGTCGGGACTAGCGGGCGGAATGAGCAGTTCTTC. Its protein is CASSVGTSGRNEQFF. The genes are TRBV9 and TRBJ2-1; 12 bases line up with TRBD2. CDR1 is SGDLS and CDR2 is YYNGEE in the germline V gene. V lost 2 bases to trimming and J lost 7 bases; unmatched junction nucleotides: 4. The length of the CDR3 is 15 residues. Filled out from reference TRBV9 and TRBJ2-1, the complete variable domain reads DSGVTQTPKHLITATGQRVTLRCSPRSGDLSVYWYQQSLDQGLQFLIQYYNGEERAKGNILERFSAQQFPDLHSELNLSSLELGDSALYFCASSVGTSGRNEQFFGPGTRLTVL.

This clone was seen only a few times. The chain couples TRBV28 to TRBJ2-7; no clear D gene. Germline V CDR1 and CDR2: MDHEN, SYDVKM. V was cut by 1 base and J by 0 bases, with 7 bases left in between. This CDR3 is built from 14 residues. The CDR3 here is CASSLLASSYEQYF. In DNA, the CDR3 is TGTGCCAGCAGTTTATTGGCCAGCTCCTACGAGCAGTACTTC.

Ten or more counts support this clone. J is TRBJ2-7 and V is TRBV4-3, with TRBD1 matching 12 bases. CDR1 and CDR2 from the germline V gene are LGHNA and YSLEER. This CDR3 contains 16 residues. J gave up 7 bases and V 2 bases, and 9 bases lay outside the gene matches. The CDR3 DNA follows: TGCGCCAGCAGCCAAAGTCCGGGACAGGGGGCACAAGAGCAGTACTTC. It translates to CASSQSPGQGAQEQYF.

The chain links TRBV11-2 to TRBJ1-2; tentative D call: TRBD1 (5 bases). The length of the CDR3 is 15 residues. Deletions cut 6 bases from V and 4 bases from J, with 18 bases between. Looked up from germline, CDR1 is SGHAT and CDR2 is FQNNGV. CDR3 region: CASSPTARGPYGYTF. In DNA form, the CDR3 reads TGTGCCAGCAGTCCCACCGCGCGGGGACCCTATGGCTACACCTTC.

This chain joins TRBV5-1 and TRBJ2-1; D remains unclear. In germline, CDR1 is SGHRS, CDR2 YFSETQ. V was pared by 0 bases and J by 8 bases, with 12 bases between. The CDR3 totals 14 residues. The CDR3, as DNA: TGCGCCAGCAGCTTGGGGTCCTCTTCGGATGAGCAGTTCTTC. Protein product: CASSLGSSSDEQFF.

This sequence joins TRBV18 and TRBJ2-1; D might be TRBD1 (5 bases). The CDR3 runs to 14 residues. CDR1 and CDR2 from the germline V gene are KGHSH and LQKENI. With 3 bases removed from V and 2 bases from J, the gap between germline ends came to 8 bases. As DNA, the CDR3 is TGTGCCAGCTCACCTGACAGCCCCTACAATGAGCAGTTCTTC. This gives the protein CASSPDSPYNEQFF.

J is TRBJ2-2 and V is TRBV11-2; 10 bases match TRBD1. CDR1 SGHAT and CDR2 FQNNGV come from the germline V gene. The V gene end was trimmed by 6 bases and the J gene end by 7 bases; junction bases not matched to a gene: 11. There are 16 residues in the CDR3. CDR3 DNA: TGTGCCAGCAGTCCTACCGGGACAGGGGTATTCGGGGAGCTGTTTTTT. Residues: CASSPTGTGVFGELFF.

This clone was seen more than once but under ten times. The rearrangement links TRBV7-2 to TRBJ1-4; 9 bases are a match to TRBD1. Germline values: CDR1 SGHTA, CDR2 FQGNSA. This CDR3 has 15 amino acids. With V trimmed by 1 base and J by 8 bases, 5 bases remained unmatched. The CDR3 sequence: CASSLGGGQGEKLFF. The CDR3 nucleotides are TGTGCCAGCAGCTTAGGCGGGGGACAGGGCGAAAAACTGTTTTTT.

The chain combines TRBV27 with TRBJ2-6; 9 nucleotides match TRBD1. The CDR3 sequence is 19 residues long. V was pared by 2 bases and J by 3 bases, with 11 bases of the junction left unmatched. Germline CDR1 reads MNHEY; CDR2 reads SMNVEV (reference sequence). The CDR3 loop reads CASSLRTRDRALGANVLTF. The CDR3 nucleotides are TGTGCCAGCAGTTTACGGACCCGGGACAGGGCGCTTGGGGCCAACGTCCTGACTTTC.